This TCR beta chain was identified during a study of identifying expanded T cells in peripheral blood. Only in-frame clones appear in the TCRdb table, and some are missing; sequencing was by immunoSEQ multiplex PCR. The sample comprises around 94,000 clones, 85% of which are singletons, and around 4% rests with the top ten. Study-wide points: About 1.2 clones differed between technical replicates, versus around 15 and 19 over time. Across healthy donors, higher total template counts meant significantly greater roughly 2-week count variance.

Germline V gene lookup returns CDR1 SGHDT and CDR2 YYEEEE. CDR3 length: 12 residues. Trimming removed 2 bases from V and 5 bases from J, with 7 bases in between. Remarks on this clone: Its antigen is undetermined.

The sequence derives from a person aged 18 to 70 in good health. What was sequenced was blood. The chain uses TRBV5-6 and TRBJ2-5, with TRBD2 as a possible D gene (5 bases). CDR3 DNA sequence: TGTGCCAGCAGCTTCAGGAGGGAGACCCAGTACTTC. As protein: CASSFRRETQYF.